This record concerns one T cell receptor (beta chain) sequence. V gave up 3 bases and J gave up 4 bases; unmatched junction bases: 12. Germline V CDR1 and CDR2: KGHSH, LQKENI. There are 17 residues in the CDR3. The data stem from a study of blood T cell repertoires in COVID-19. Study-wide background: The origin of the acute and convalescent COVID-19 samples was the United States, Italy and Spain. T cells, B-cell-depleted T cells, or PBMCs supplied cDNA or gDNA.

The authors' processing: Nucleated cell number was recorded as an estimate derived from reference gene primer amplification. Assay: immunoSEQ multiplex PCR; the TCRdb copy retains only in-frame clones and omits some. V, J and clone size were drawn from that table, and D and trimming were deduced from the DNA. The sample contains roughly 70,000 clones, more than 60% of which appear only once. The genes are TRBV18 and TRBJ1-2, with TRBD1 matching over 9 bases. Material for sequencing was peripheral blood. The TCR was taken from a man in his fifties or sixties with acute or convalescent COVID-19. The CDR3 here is CASSPRDRESGSYGYTF. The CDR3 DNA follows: TGTGCCAGCTCACCCCGGGACAGGGAAAGTGGCTCCTATGGCTACACCTTC.